The 23 T cell receptor beta chains presented below share a single source sample, sequenced in a study of cytomegalovirus exposure and HLA in healthy donors. The PCR was carried out with 60 Vbeta primers and 13 Jbeta primers. Data came from immunoSEQ multiplex PCR; TCRdb stores just in-frame clones and leaves some out. Here the sample spans around 200,000 clones, 79% being singletons. The sequenced sample consisted of PBMCs. The source of these receptors is a woman in her fifties or sixties in good health and CMV-seronegative.

CDR3 region: CASSQEDRGYEQYF. CDR3 coding DNA: TGCGCCAGCAGCCAAGAGGACAGGGGCTACGAGCAGTACTTC. The genes are TRBV4-3 and TRBJ2-7, with 9 bases aligning to TRBD1. CDR1 and CDR2 from the germline V gene are LGHNA and YSLEER. The CDR3 loop spans 14 amino acids. After removal of 0 bases from V and 3 bases from J, the junction contained 0 bases not matched to a gene.

V usage is TRBV29-1 and J usage is TRBJ2-2; D unclear. Per germline, CDR1 SQVTM and CDR2 ANQGSEA. This CDR3 contains 12 residues. Trimming took off 7 bases at V and 0 bases at J, with 6 bases between the two ends. Here the CDR3 DNA reads TGCAGCGGGCACACGAACACCGGGGAGCTGTTTTTT. Protein: CSGHTNTGELFF.

In the case of this clone: Germline is not matched at one junction end, which may reflect a read error. V is TRBV7-9 and J is TRBJ2-3; D may be TRBD1 (6 bases). CDR3 length: 17 amino acids. Per the germline V gene, CDR1 is SEHNR and CDR2 is FQNEAQ (reference sequence). In DNA form, the CDR3 reads TGTTCCAGCAGCTTAGTTGATTCGTGGCAGGGGTCGGATACGCAGTATTTT. This gives the protein CSSSLVDSWQGSDTQYF.

The J gene is TRBJ2-3, the V gene TRBV5-5, with unresolved D. V shed 1 base and J shed 0 bases, with 12 bases lying between them. Per the germline V gene, CDR1 is SGHKS and CDR2 is YYEKEE (reference sequence). The CDR3 covers 16 residues. The CDR3 DNA sequence: TGTGCCAGCAGCTTGTCGGCTTGGGCTAGCACAGATACGCAGTATTTT. Protein sequence: CASSLSAWASTDTQYF.

The CDR3 nucleotides are TGTGCCACCAGGACAGGGGACGAGCAGTACTTC. This translates into CATRTGDEQYF. V and J are TRBV19 and TRBJ2-7; 9 nucleotides match TRBD1. CDR3 length: 11 residues. J was trimmed by 5 bases and V by 10 bases; bases with no gene match: 3. Germline V gives CDR1 LNHDA, CDR2 SQIVND (reference sequence).

J is TRBJ1-1 and V is TRBV30; 7 bases agree with TRBD1. Trimming removed 4 bases from V and 0 bases from J; junction bases left unmatched: 11. Germline CDR1 is GTSNPN and CDR2 is SVGIG (reference sequence). The CDR3 has 16 amino acids. Here the CDR3 DNA reads TGTGCCTGGACCGAGGGATTCAGGGGGATGAACACTGAAGCTTTCTTT. This codes for CAWTEGFRGMNTEAFF.

The chain couples TRBV27 to TRBJ1-2; D gene uncertain. Trimming left V 4 bases short and J 3 bases short, with 15 bases between. There are 15 residues in the CDR3. Germline values: CDR1 MNHEY, CDR2 SMNVEV (reference sequence). The CDR3 nucleotides are TGTGCCAGCAGTTCATCAGAGTCGTCTCACTATGGCTACACCTTC. It codes for CASSSSESSHYGYTF.

This clone was observed a handful of times. This specimen includes other DNA sequences encoding the same CDR3. The rearrangement links TRBV7-2 to TRBJ2-2; TRBD2 matches at 7 bases. V lost 3 bases and J lost 3; bases outside the gene matches: 4. The CDR3 totals 15 residues. CDR1 and CDR2 (germline): SGHTA, FQGNSA. The DNA of the CDR3 is TGTGCCAGCAGCTTTAAGGGGAGGGACACCGGGGAGCTGTTTTTT. It yields the protein CASSFKGRDTGELFF.

V and J are TRBV2 and TRBJ2-3, with D possibly being TRBD1 (6 bases). Germline values: CDR1 SNHLY, CDR2 FYNNEI. Between the trimmed V and J ends, which lost 7 bases and 0 bases, there was a span of 8 bases. The CDR3 length is 13 residues. The CDR3 protein is CASNRESTDTQYF. The CDR3 DNA reads as TGTGCCAGCAACAGGGAAAGCACAGATACGCAGTATTTT.

The chain combines TRBV9 with TRBJ2-7, with D perhaps matching TRBD2 (6 bases). This CDR3 region has 15 residues. V lost 3 bases, J lost 1 base, and 14 bases lay in between. The germline gives CDR1 SGDLS, CDR2 YYNGEE. CDR3 amino acids: CASSATDRESYEQYF. The CDR3 coding sequence is TGTGCCAGCAGCGCTACAGACCGGGAGTCCTACGAGCAGTACTTC.

This chain connects TRBV27 to TRBJ1-4; 9 bases agree with TRBD1. Germline assignment: CDR1 MNHEY and CDR2 SMNVEV (reference sequence). Trimming cost V 4 bases and J 5 bases; bases outside gene matches: 8. The CDR3 is 16 amino acids. CDR3 coding DNA: TGTGCCAGCAGTTGGAGAGCGGGACAGGGAAATGAAAAACTGTTTTTT. Translation gives CASSWRAGQGNEKLFF.

In its sample, this clone was seen once. The chain employs TRBV5-6 and TRBJ2-3; TRBD2 agrees at 7 bases. Germline V gives CDR1 SGHDT, CDR2 YYEEEE. CDR3 length: 15 residues. The V gene end was trimmed by 0 bases and the J gene end by 4 bases; junction bases not matched to a gene: 5. CDR3 loop: CASSLVGGNADTQYF. The CDR3 DNA follows: TGTGCCAGCAGCTTGGTGGGGGGGAACGCAGATACGCAGTATTTT.

The chain links TRBV18 to TRBJ1-2, with 7 nucleotides matching TRBD1. The length of the CDR3 is 15 residues. V shed 7 bases, J shed 4 bases, and the junction held 12 bases outside the gene matches. Germline V gives CDR1 KGHSH, CDR2 LQKENI. DNA of the CDR3: TGTGCCAGCTTACAGTCCGGGACAGCGAGCTATGGCTACACCTTC. Its protein is CASLQSGTASYGYTF. Filled out from reference TRBV18 and TRBJ1-2, the complete variable domain reads NAGVMQNPRHLVRRRGQEARLRCSPMKGHSHVYWYRQLPEEGLKFMVYLQKENIIDESGMPKERFSAEFPKEGPSILRIQQVVRGDSAAYFCASLQSGTASYGYTFGSGTRLTVV.

V gene TRBV10-3 combines with J gene TRBJ2-2, with TRBD1 matching over 10 bases. The CDR3 is 15 residues long. CDR1 ENHRY and CDR2 SYGVKD come from the germline V gene. V was pared by 6 bases and J by 2 bases, with 3 bases of the junction left unmatched. This CDR3 is CAIRGTGVNTGELFF. The CDR3 DNA reads TGTGCCATCAGGGGGACAGGGGTAAACACCGGGGAGCTGTTTTTT.

The chain employs TRBV2 and TRBJ1-4; 10 nucleotides agree with TRBD1. The CDR3 is 16 residues long. Germline CDR1 SNHLY, CDR2 FYNNEI. Germline trimming cut 4 bases from V and 0 bases from J; bases unmatched to any gene: 2. This chain's CDR3 is CASSGQGAATNEKLFF. The DNA of the CDR3 is TGTGCCAGCAGTGGACAGGGGGCAGCAACTAATGAAAAACTGTTTTTT.

For the CDR3, the DNA is TGTGCCAGTAGGACACAGGCGTCCTACAATGAGCAGTTCTTC. This gives the protein CASRTQASYNEQFF. V gene TRBV19 combines with J gene TRBJ2-1; tentatively, D is TRBD1 (5 bases). CDR1 LNHDA and CDR2 SQIVND come from the germline V gene (reference sequence). This CDR3 is 14 amino acids long. V was cut by 6 bases and J by 1 base, with 10 bases left in between.

The CDR3 DNA sequence: TGTGCCAGTAAGGACATAGCTAACTATGGCTACACCTTC. The encoded protein is CASKDIANYGYTF. V gene TRBV19 combines with J gene TRBJ1-2; tentative D call: TRBD1 (5 bases). Germline V lookup: CDR1 LNHDA, CDR2 SQIVND (reference sequence). Trimming took 7 bases from V and 0 from J, leaving 9 bases between them. The CDR3 length is 13 residues.

This CDR3 reads CASSWGLAHNEQFF. Here the CDR3 DNA reads TGTGCCAGCAGCTGGGGACTAGCGCACAATGAGCAGTTCTTC. The chain has TRBV5-6 and TRBJ2-1; 10 bases align to TRBD2. Trimming removed 3 bases from V and 5 bases from J; junction bases left unmatched: 2. Germline CDR1 SGHDT, CDR2 YYEEEE. CDR3 length: 14 residues. Full variable domain (missing parts from reference TRBV5-6 and TRBJ2-1): DAGVTQSPTHLIKTRGQQVTLRCSPKSGHDTVSWYQQALGQGPQFIFQYYEEEERQRGNFPDRFSGHQFPNYSSELNVNALLLGDSALYLCASSWGLAHNEQFFGPGTRLTVL.

The chain employs TRBV11-3 and TRBJ1-2; 8 bases fit TRBD1. The V gene's germline CDR1 is SGHNT and CDR2 YENEEA. V shed 1 base, J shed 3 bases, and the junction held 7 bases outside the gene matches. The CDR3 runs 16 residues. CDR3 nucleotide sequence: TGTGCCAGCAGCTTAGCAGGGGGCAGCAACGACTATGGCTACACCTTC. Residues: CASSLAGGSNDYGYTF.

The chain has TRBV28 and TRBJ2-3, with 8 bases matching TRBD2. The ends lost 5 bases at V and 4 bases at J; junction bases unmatched: 8. The V gene's germline CDR1 is MDHEN and CDR2 SYDVKM. This CDR3 region has 15 residues. The CDR3 DNA sequence: TGTGCCAGCAGTCCGGGCGGGAGGTCATCAGATACGCAGTATTTT. Amino acids: CASSPGGRSSDTQYF.

V is TRBV9 and J is TRBJ1-2; possible D gene TRBD1, 5 bases. CDR1 is SGDLS, CDR2 YYNGEE, per germline. CDR3 length equals 15 residues. V was shortened by 0 bases and J by 4 bases, with 13 bases between the two germline ends. CDR3 coding DNA: TGTGCCAGCAGCGTAGGTAGACAGACAATCTATGGCTACACCTTC. It encodes CASSVGRQTIYGYTF.

J is TRBJ2-7 and V is TRBV5-1; TRBD1 aligns across 7 bases. This CDR3 has 15 amino acids. Trimming took 4 bases from V and 4 from J; bases not matched to a gene: 11. The germline gives CDR1 SGHRS, CDR2 YFSETQ. The CDR3 sequence is CASSLPETGSYEQYF. CDR3 nucleotides: TGCGCCAGCAGCCTCCCCGAGACAGGGTCGTACGAGCAGTACTTC.

The genes are TRBV28 and TRBJ2-7, with a possible D match to TRBD2 (5 bases). CDR1 and CDR2 from the germline V gene are MDHEN and SYDVKM. The CDR3 spans 13 residues. Trimming shortened V by 5 bases and J by 6 bases, and 14 bases separated the two germline ends. DNA for the CDR3: TGTGCCAGCAGTGCGAGGGTGAGGCGCGAGCAGTACTTC. Translating it yields CASSARVRREQYF.